The next 8 T cell receptor beta chains were all read from a single sample in a study of shared clonotypes between healthy human individuals. CD8 cells classed as naive were CD45RO-negative and positively selected for CCR7, excluding terminally differentiated effector memory CD45RA+ cells. Sequencing used immunoSEQ multiplex PCR; TCRdb keeps in-frame clones, though not all of them. The sample has about 2 million clones; about 95% are singletons. The sample consisted of naive CD8+ T cells sorted from blood. The receptors derive from a man younger than 35 in good health.

The chain has TRBV6-5 and TRBJ1-4, with unresolved D. Germline values: CDR1 MNHEY, CDR2 SVGAGI. V dropped 2 bases and J dropped 0 bases, with 7 bases sitting between them. There are 15 residues in the CDR3. This CDR3 is CASSYGQSTNEKLFF. The CDR3 DNA follows: TGTGCCAGCAGTTACGGGCAGTCAACTAATGAAAAACTGTTTTTT.

This clone occurred once. The chain has TRBV2 and TRBJ1-1; D might be TRBD1 (6 bases). CDR1 and CDR2 from the germline V gene are SNHLY and FYNNEI. V lost 8 bases, J lost 2 bases, and 12 bases lay in between. The CDR3 covers 13 residues. The CDR3 here is CASGGTSNTEAFF. CDR3 nucleotide sequence: TGTGCCAGCGGGGGGACATCTAACACTGAAGCTTTCTTT.

The rearrangement uses TRBV27 and TRBJ1-2; possible D gene TRBD1, 5 bases. Per the germline V gene, CDR1 is MNHEY and CDR2 is SMNVEV (reference sequence). The CDR3 totals 13 residues. V was cut by 6 bases and J by 6 bases, with 14 bases left in between. The CDR3 DNA reads TGTGCCAGCAGCTACCTGGAGGGGAATGGCTACACCTTC. Translation gives CASSYLEGNGYTF.

Comments on this clone: Different DNA sequences within this sample yield the same CDR3. This chain links TRBV7-9 with TRBJ1-1; D might be TRBD1 (5 bases). V was trimmed by 0 bases and J by 5 bases, leaving 10 bases between them. Germline V CDR1 and CDR2: SEHNR, FQNEAQ (reference sequence). The CDR3 runs to 14 residues. The DNA for the CDR3 is TGTGCCAGCAGCTTAGCGAACGGGGGTACTGAAGCTTTCTTT. This translates into CASSLANGGTEAFF.

V and J are TRBV10-3 and TRBJ2-5; 7 nucleotides align to TRBD1. CDR3 size: 15 residues. Germline CDR1 ENHRY, CDR2 SYGVKD. V lost 6 bases and J lost 2; bases outside the gene matches: 9. The CDR3 DNA is TGTGCCATCAGCCCCTGGGACAGTGCTCAAGAGACCCAGTACTTC. Protein sequence: CAISPWDSAQETQYF.

The chain couples TRBV15 to TRBJ2-7; unclear D gene. CDR3 length: 13 residues. V was pared by 3 bases and J by 2 bases, with 8 bases between. The germline V gene encodes CDR1 LNHNV and CDR2 YYDKDF (reference sequence). The DNA of the CDR3 is TGTGCCACCAGCAGGTCTGAGCCCTACGAGCAGTACTTC. It translates to CATSRSEPYEQYF.

The rearrangement links TRBV11-2 to TRBJ2-3, with 11 positions matching TRBD2. Germline V gene sequence: CDR1 SGHAT, CDR2 FQNNGV. Trimming at V came to 3 bases and at J to 5 bases, leaving 4 bases not matched to a gene. There are 15 residues in the CDR3. As DNA, the CDR3 is TGTGCCAGCAGCTTCCTAGCGGGGGGAGAAGATACGCAGTATTTT. Translation gives CASSFLAGGEDTQYF.

This clone has only one observation. In the same sample, other DNA sequences code for this CDR3. The chain has TRBV2 and TRBJ1-4; D ambiguous. V dropped 3 bases and J dropped 0 bases, with 5 bases sitting between them. The germline V gene has CDR1 SNHLY and CDR2 FYNNEI. The CDR3 contains 14 residues. CDR3 amino acids: CASSDPATNEKLFF. The DNA for the CDR3 is TGTGCCAGCAGTGATCCGGCAACTAATGAAAAACTGTTTTTT.